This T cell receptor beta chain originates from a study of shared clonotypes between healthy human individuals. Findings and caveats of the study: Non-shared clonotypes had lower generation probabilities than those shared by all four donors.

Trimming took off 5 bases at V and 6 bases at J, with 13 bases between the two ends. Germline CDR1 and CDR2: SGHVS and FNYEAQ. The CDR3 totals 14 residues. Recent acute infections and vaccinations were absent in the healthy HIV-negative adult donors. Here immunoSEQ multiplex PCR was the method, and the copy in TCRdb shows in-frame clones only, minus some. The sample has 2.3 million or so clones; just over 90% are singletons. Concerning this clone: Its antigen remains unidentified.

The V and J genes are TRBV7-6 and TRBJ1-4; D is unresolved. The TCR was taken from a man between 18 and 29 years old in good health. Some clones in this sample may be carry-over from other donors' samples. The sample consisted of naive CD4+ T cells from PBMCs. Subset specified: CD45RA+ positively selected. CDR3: CASSEDTLDEKLFF. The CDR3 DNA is TGTGCCAGCAGCGAAGACACCCTAGATGAAAAACTGTTTTTT.